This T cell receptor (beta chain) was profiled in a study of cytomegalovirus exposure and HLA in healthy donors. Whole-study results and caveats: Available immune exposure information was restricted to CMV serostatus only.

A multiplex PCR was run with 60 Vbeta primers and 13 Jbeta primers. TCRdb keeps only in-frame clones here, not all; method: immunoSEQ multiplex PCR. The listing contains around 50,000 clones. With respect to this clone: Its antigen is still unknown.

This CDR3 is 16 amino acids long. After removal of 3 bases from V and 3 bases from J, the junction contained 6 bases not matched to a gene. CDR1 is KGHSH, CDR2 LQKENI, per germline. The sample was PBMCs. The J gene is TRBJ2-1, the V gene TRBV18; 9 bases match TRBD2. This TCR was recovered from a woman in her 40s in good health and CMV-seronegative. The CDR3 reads CASSPWREGFYNEQFF. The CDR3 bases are TGTGCCAGCTCACCTTGGCGGGAGGGGTTCTACAATGAGCAGTTCTTC.